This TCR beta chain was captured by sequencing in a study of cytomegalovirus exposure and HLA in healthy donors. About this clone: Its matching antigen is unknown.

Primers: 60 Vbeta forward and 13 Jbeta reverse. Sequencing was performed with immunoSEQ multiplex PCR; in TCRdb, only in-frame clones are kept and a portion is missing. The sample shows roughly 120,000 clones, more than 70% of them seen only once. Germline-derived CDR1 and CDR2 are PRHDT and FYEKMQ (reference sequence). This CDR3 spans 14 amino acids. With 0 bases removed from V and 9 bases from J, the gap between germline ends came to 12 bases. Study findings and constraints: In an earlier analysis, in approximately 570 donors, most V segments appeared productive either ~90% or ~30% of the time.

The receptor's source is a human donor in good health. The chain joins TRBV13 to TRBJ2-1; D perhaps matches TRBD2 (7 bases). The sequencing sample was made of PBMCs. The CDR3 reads CASSLGLGGPEQFF. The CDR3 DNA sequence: TGTGCCAGCAGCTTAGGCCTGGGGGGGCCTGAGCAGTTCTTC.